This T cell receptor (beta chain) was retrieved from a study of blood T cell repertoires in COVID-19. Overall study: The cDNA or gDNA used as material had been derived from T cells, B-cell-depleted T cells, or PBMCs.

TCRdb's table, derived via immunoSEQ multiplex PCR, lists solely in-frame clones and lacks some. The repertoire holds approximately 89,000 clones, with around 81% as singletons. Per germline, CDR1 LGHNA and CDR2 YNFKEQ. There are 14 residues in the CDR3. V trimming: 4 bases; J trimming: 2 bases; junction bases outside the gene matches: 3. Sequencing used peripheral blood. The chain has TRBV4-2 and TRBJ1-2, with 8 nucleotides matching TRBD1. The source of this sequence is a woman in her sixties or seventies with active or convalescent COVID-19. The CDR3 reads CASSPGQGNYGYTF. The DNA for the CDR3 is TGTGCCAGCAGCCCAGGACAGGGAAACTATGGCTACACCTTC.